The clone carrying this T cell receptor (beta chain) was seen only a few times. This sample is drawn from a study of blood T cells in healthy people across ages. Germline-derived CDR1 and CDR2 are DFQATT and SNEGSKA (reference sequence). This CDR3 has 15 amino acids. Trimming stripped 0 bases from V and 3 bases from J, with 11 bases between. Then a second PCR, running roughly 7 to 11 cycles, was carried out with a sample-barcoded 5' primer and a J-beta primer mix. TCRdb re-called the 5' RACE reads with MiXCR, one entry per CDR3 protein. The data contain fewer than 900,000 distinct CDR3 sequences, over 45% of them singletons.

The genes are TRBV20-1 and TRBJ1-4; a possible D gene is TRBD1 (5 bases). Sequencing was carried out using blood. This receptor was obtained from a woman in her sixties in good health. This chain's CDR3 is CSARDFNRPNEKLFF. As DNA, the CDR3 is TGCAGTGCTAGAGATTTCAACAGGCCTAATGAAAAACTGTTTTTT.